The 18 T cell receptor beta chains given below trace back to one sample, sequenced in a study of blood T cell repertoires in COVID-19. The method was immunoSEQ multiplex PCR; TCRdb's version includes in-frame clones alone and lacks a portion of them. The table lists 55,000 to 75,000 clones, about 81% of them singletons, with 9.2% in the top ten. Sequences were obtained from peripheral blood. The receptors shown here come from a human donor in a cohort sampled during active COVID-19.

The chain recombines TRBV4-3 with TRBJ1-4; D remains unclear. Germline V gene lookup returns CDR1 LGHNA and CDR2 YSLEER. The CDR3 length is 15 residues. Trimming took 0 bases from V and 0 from J, leaving 5 bases between them. Here the CDR3 DNA reads TGCGCCAGCAGCCAAGAGAGTACAACTAATGAAAAACTGTTTTTT. The encoded protein is CASSQESTTNEKLFF.

This sequence joins TRBV4-1 and TRBJ2-1, with D possibly matching TRBD2 (6 bases). Per the germline V gene, CDR1 is MGHRA and CDR2 is YSYEKL. The length of the CDR3 is 15 residues. Trimming stripped 1 base from V and 9 bases from J, with 16 bases between. The CDR3 is CASSQVGLAASEQFF. CDR3 DNA: TGCGCCAGCAGCCAAGTTGGGTTAGCGGCTAGTGAGCAGTTCTTC.

The V and J genes are TRBV4-1 and TRBJ2-2; D remains ambiguous. V lost 0 bases and J 1 base, leaving 6 bases between the germline ends. The CDR3 extends over 15 amino acids. Germline V gene lookup returns CDR1 MGHRA and CDR2 YSYEKL. Here the CDR3 DNA reads TGCGCCAGCAGCCAAGATCAGGTGAACACCGGGGAGCTGTTTTTT. This codes for CASSQDQVNTGELFF.

CDR3 sequence reads: CASSLTGTGINEQFF. CDR3 DNA sequence: TGTGCCAGCAGCTTAACGGGGACAGGGATCAATGAGCAGTTCTTC. The rearrangement joins TRBV7-3 to TRBJ2-1, with TRBD1 identical over 9 bases. The J segment lost 6 bases and the V segment lost 0 bases, leaving 3 bases of the junction unmatched. From germline, CDR1 is SGHTA and CDR2 FQGTGA. The CDR3 covers 15 residues.

This CDR3 is CASSPNMLIETQYF. CDR3 in DNA: TGTGCCAGCAGCCCAAACATGTTAATAGAGACCCAGTACTTC. V usage is TRBV9 and J usage is TRBJ2-5; no reliable D call. V lost 4 bases, J lost 4 bases, and 14 bases lay in between. CDR3 length: 14 residues. Germline-derived CDR1 and CDR2 are SGDLS and YYNGEE.

This chain links TRBV6-7 with TRBJ2-7; 13 bases are a match to TRBD2. TRBV6-7 is given ORF status, its function remaining uncertain. The J segment lost 5 bases and the V segment lost 2 bases, leaving 9 bases of the junction unmatched. The CDR3 loop spans 17 amino acids. CDR3 region: CASSYGVLAGGPHEQYF. CDR3 coding DNA: TGTGCCAGCAGTTACGGGGTACTAGCGGGAGGGCCCCACGAGCAGTACTTC.

The V gene is TRBV3-1 (or the pseudogene TRBV3-2), the J gene TRBJ1-4, with D possibly matching TRBD1 (5 bases). The germline V gene has CDR1 LGHDT and CDR2 YNNKEL (reference sequence). The germline V and J ends were trimmed by 0 bases and 7 bases, with 12 bases remaining between them. There are 15 residues in the CDR3. The CDR3 region is CASSQDWQGGEKLFF. The CDR3 coding sequence is TGTGCCAGCAGCCAAGATTGGCAGGGAGGTGAAAAACTGTTTTTT.

This sequence joins TRBV28 and TRBJ2-7, with D possibly matching TRBD2 (6 bases). The CDR3 has 14 residues. The V end lost 7 bases, the J end lost 6 bases, and 19 bases lay between the germline ends. Germline V gene lookup returns CDR1 MDHEN and CDR2 SYDVKM. CDR3: CASTQSGLGLEQYF. As DNA, the CDR3 is TGTGCCAGCACTCAAAGCGGGCTCGGCCTCGAGCAGTACTTC.

The CDR3: CASSQDRGGTDTQYF. The DNA of the CDR3 is TGCGCCAGCAGCCAAGACCGCGGAGGCACAGATACGCAGTATTTT. The V gene is TRBV4-1, the J gene TRBJ2-3; no clear D. Trimming shortened V by 0 bases and J by 1 base, and 8 bases separated the two germline ends. The CDR3 extends over 15 amino acids. The germline gives CDR1 MGHRA, CDR2 YSYEKL.

V gene TRBV4-1 combines with J gene TRBJ2-2, with TRBD1 identical over 9 bases. V lost 2 bases, J lost 0 bases, and 4 bases stayed unmatched. This CDR3 is 17 amino acids long. Germline V gene lookup returns CDR1 MGHRA and CDR2 YSYEKL. The CDR3, as DNA: TGCGCCAGCAGCCAATGGGGACAGGGCTCGAACACCGGGGAGCTGTTTTTT. The encoded protein is CASSQWGQGSNTGELFF.

The chain employs TRBV16 and TRBJ1-4; 8 bases align to TRBD1. The germline gives CDR1 KGHSY, CDR2 FQNENV. The CDR3 has 12 residues. With V trimmed by 6 bases and J by 8 bases, 2 bases remained unmatched. The CDR3 coding sequence is TGTGCCAGCAGGGACAGGGACGAAAAACTGTTTTTT. This encodes CASRDRDEKLFF.

The V call is TRBV28, the J call TRBJ2-3; 7 nucleotides align to TRBD1. In germline, CDR1 is MDHEN, CDR2 SYDVKM. The CDR3 contains 13 residues. The V and J ends lost 5 bases and 5 bases, in that order; junction bases with no gene match: 4. CDR3 DNA: TGTGCCAGCAGTACTGCAGGGGGAGATACGCAGTATTTT. It specifies CASSTAGGDTQYF. Full variable domain (missing parts from reference TRBV28 and TRBJ2-3): DVKVTQSSRYLVKRTGEKVFLECVQDMDHENMFWYRQDPGLGLRLIYFSYDVKMKEKGDIPEGYSVSREKKERFSLILESASTNQTSMYLCASSTAGGDTQYFGPGTRLTVL.

The J gene is TRBJ2-1, the V gene TRBV6-5, with 7 nucleotides matching TRBD2. V shed 6 bases and J 7 bases; nucleotides not matched to a gene: 9. This CDR3 has 14 residues. CDR1 and CDR2 from the germline V gene are MNHEY and SVGAGI. The CDR3 DNA follows: TGTGCCAGCAGGCAAGCGGGGTCGTTGAATGAGCAGTTCTTC. Translating gives CASRQAGSLNEQFF.

The chain is built from TRBV9 and TRBJ1-1; 7 positions match TRBD1. Germline CDR1 SGDLS, CDR2 YYNGEE. After removal of 0 bases from V and 5 bases from J, the junction contained 7 bases not matched to a gene. The CDR3 has 15 amino acids. This CDR3 reads CASSVEEGAWTEAFF. CDR3 coding DNA: TGTGCCAGCAGCGTAGAGGAGGGGGCATGGACTGAAGCTTTCTTT.

This chain connects TRBV4-1 to TRBJ1-2; unclear D gene. The CDR3 totals 15 residues. The ends were cut back, 4 bases at V and 6 bases at J, with 18 bases in the middle. The germline CDR1 and CDR2 sequences are MGHRA and YSYEKL. In DNA, the CDR3 is TGCGCCAGCAGCCCCCCTAGTGACCGGCTCCATGGCTACACCTTC. Residues: CASSPPSDRLHGYTF.

The chain uses TRBV24-1 and TRBJ2-7; the match to TRBD1 covers 11 bases. This CDR3 is built from 14 residues. The V and J ends lost 4 bases and 6 bases, in that order; junction bases with no gene match: 4. CDR1 is KGHDR, CDR2 SFDVKD, per germline. The CDR3 DNA reads as TGTGCCACCAGTGAGTCCGGGACAGGGGGCGAGCAGTACTTC. Protein product: CATSESGTGGEQYF.

V is TRBV11-2 and J is TRBJ1-1; tentative D call: TRBD1 (5 bases). The CDR3 contains 16 residues. CDR1 and CDR2 from the germline V gene are SGHAT and FQNNGV. V was shortened by 3 bases and J by 3 bases, with 17 bases between the two germline ends. CDR3 sequence reads: CASSFLSAGGDTEAFF. CDR3 nucleotide sequence: TGTGCCAGCAGCTTTCTTTCGGCTGGGGGGGACACTGAAGCTTTCTTT.

The chain joins TRBV12-3 or TRBV12-4 to TRBJ2-2, with a possible D match to TRBD2 (7 bases). There are 13 residues in the CDR3. V was shortened by 8 bases and J by 7 bases, with 14 bases between the two germline ends. The CDR3 sequence: CASFRGAGGELFF. CDR3 bases: TGTGCCAGCTTCCGGGGGGCCGGCGGGGAGCTGTTTTTT.